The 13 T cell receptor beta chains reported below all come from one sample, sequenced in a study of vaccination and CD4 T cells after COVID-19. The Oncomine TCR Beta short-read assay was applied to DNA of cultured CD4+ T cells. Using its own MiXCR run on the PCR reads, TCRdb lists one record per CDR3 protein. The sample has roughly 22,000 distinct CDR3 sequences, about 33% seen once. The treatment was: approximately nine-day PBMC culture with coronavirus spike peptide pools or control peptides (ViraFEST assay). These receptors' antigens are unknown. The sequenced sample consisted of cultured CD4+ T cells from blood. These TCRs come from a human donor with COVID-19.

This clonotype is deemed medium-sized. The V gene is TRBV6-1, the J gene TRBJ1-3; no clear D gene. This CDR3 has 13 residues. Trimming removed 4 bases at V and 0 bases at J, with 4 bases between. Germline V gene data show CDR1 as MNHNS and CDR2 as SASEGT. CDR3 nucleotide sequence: TGTGCCAGCAGTGCTTTCTCTGGAAACACCATATATTTT. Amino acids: CASSAFSGNTIYF.

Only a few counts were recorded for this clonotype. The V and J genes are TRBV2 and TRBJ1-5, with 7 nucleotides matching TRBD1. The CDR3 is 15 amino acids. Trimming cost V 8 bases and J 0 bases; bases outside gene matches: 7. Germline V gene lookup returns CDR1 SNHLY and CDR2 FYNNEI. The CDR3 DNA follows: TGTGCCAGCCAAGACAGGGTCTTTAGCAATCAGCCCCAGCATTTT. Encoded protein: CASQDRVFSNQPQHF.

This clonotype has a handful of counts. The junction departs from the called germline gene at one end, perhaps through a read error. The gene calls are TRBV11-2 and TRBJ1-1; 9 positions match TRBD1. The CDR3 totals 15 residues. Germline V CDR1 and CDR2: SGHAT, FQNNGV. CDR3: CASRYTGTGNNEAFF. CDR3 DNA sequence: TGTGCCAGCAGGTATACCGGGACAGGGAACAATGAAGCTTTCTTT.

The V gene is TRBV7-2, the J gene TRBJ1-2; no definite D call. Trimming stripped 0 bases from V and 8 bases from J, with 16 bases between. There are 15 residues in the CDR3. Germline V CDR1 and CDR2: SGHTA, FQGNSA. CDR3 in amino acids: CASSLAQVEGVGYTF. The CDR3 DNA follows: TGTGCCAGCAGCTTAGCGCAGGTAGAGGGAGTAGGCTACACCTTC.

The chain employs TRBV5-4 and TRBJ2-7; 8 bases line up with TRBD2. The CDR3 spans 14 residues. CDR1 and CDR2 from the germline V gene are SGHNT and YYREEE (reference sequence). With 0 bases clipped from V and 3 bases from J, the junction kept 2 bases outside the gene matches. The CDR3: CASSLASGGYEQYF. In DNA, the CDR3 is TGTGCCAGCAGCTTGGCCAGCGGGGGCTACGAGCAGTACTTC.

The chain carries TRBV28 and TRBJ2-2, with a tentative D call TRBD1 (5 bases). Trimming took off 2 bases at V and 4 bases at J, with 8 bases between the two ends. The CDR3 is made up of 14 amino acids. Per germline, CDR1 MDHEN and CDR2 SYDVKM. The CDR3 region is CASSLGHATGELFF. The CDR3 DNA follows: TGTGCCAGCAGTTTAGGACACGCCACCGGGGAGCTGTTTTTT.

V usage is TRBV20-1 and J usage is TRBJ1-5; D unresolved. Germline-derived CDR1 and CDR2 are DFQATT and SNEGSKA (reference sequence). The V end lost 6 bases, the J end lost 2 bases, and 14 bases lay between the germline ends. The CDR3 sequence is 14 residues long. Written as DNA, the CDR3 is TGCAGTGCCCGGAGTGGGAATGGCAATCAGCCCCAGCATTTT. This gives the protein CSARSGNGNQPQHF.

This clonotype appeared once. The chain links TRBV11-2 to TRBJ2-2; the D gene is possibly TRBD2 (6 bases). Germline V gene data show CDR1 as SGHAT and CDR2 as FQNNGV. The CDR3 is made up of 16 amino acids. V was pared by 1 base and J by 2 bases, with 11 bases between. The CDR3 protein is CASSLVRGVNTGELFF. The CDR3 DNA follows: TGTGCCAGCAGCTTAGTGCGGGGAGTCAACACCGGGGAGCTGTTTTTT.

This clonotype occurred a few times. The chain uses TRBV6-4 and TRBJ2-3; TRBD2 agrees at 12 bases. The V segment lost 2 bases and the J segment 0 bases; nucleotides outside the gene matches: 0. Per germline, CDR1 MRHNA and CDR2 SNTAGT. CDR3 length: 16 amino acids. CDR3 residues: CASSDLAGGSTDTQYF. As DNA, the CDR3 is TGTGCCAGCAGTGACCTAGCGGGGGGGAGCACAGATACGCAGTATTTT.

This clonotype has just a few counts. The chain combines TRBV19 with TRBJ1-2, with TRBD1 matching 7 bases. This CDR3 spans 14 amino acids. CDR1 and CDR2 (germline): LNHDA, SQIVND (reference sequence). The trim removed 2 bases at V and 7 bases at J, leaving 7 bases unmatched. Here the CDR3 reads CASSIPGTAGGYTF. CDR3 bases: TGTGCCAGTAGTATACCGGGGACAGCTGGTGGCTACACCTTC.

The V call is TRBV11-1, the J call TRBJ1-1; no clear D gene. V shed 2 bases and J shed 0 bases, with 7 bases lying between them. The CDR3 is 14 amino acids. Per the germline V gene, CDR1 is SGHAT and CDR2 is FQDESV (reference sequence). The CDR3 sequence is CASSLFLVNTEAFF. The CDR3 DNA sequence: TGTGCCAGCAGCTTATTTCTGGTGAACACTGAAGCTTTCTTT.

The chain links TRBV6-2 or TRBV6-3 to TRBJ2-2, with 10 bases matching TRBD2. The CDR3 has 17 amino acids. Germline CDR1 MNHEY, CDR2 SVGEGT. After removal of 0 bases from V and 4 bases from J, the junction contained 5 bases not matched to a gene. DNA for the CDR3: TGTGCCAGCAGTTACTCGAGGCTAGCGGGAGCCACCGGGGAGCTGTTTTTT. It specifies CASSYSRLAGATGELFF.

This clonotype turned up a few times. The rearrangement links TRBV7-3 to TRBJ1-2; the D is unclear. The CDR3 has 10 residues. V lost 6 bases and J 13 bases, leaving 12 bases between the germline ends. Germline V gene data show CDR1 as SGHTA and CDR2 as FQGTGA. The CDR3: CASSYRVLTF. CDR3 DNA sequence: TGTGCCAGCAGTTACCGGGTCCTCACCTTC.